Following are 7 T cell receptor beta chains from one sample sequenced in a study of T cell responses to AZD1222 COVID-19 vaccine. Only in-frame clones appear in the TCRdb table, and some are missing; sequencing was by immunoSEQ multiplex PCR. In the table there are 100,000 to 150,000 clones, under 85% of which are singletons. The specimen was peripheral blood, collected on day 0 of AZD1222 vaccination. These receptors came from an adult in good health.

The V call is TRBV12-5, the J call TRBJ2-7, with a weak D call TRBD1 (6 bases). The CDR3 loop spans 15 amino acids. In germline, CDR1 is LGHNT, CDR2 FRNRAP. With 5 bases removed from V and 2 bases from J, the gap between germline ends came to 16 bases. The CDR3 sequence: CASGRISDSPYEQYF. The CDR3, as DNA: TGTGCTAGTGGTAGAATATCGGACAGCCCCTACGAGCAGTACTTC. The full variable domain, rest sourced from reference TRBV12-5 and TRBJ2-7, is DARVTQTPRHKVTEMGQEVTMRCQPILGHNTVFWYRQTMMQGLELLAYFRNRAPLDDSGMPKDRFSAEMPDATLATLKIQPSEPRDSAVYFCASGRISDSPYEQYFGPGTRLTVT.

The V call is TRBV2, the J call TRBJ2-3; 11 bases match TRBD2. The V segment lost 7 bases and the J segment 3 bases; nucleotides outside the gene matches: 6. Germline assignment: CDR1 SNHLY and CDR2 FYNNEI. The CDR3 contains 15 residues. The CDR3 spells CASTSGGSWTDTQYF. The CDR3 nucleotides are TGTGCCAGCACTAGCGGGGGGAGTTGGACAGATACGCAGTATTTT.

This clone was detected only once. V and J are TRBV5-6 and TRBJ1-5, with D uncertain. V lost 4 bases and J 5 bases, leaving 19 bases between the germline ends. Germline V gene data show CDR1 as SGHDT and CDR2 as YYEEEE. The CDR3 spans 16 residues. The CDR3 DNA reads TGTGCCAGCAGCCAACTGGGTGAGGGCCGGGATCAGCCCCAGCATTTT. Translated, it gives CASSQLGEGRDQPQHF.

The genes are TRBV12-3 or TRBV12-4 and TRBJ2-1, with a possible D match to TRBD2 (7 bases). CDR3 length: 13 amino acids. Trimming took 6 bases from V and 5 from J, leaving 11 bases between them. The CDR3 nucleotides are TGTGCCAGCAGGGGAGGGGGGAACAATGAGCAGTTCTTC. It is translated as CASRGGGNNEQFF.

As DNA, the CDR3 is TGTGCCAGCAGCCAACCCAAAAGGACAGGAATGCATGGCTACACCTTC. It codes for CASSQPKRTGMHGYTF. The chain couples TRBV3-1 (or the pseudogene TRBV3-2) to TRBJ1-2, with 7 bases fitting TRBD1. Germline V gene lookup returns CDR1 LGHDT and CDR2 YNNKEL (reference sequence). The CDR3 has 16 amino acids. Trimming removed 2 bases from V and 6 bases from J; junction bases left unmatched: 12.

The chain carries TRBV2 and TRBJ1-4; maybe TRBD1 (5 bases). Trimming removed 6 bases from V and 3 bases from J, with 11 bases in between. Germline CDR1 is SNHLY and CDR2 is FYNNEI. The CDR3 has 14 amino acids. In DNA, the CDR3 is TGTGCCAGCAGAGAGGGGCTGGCTAATGAAAAACTGTTTTTT. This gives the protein CASREGLANEKLFF.

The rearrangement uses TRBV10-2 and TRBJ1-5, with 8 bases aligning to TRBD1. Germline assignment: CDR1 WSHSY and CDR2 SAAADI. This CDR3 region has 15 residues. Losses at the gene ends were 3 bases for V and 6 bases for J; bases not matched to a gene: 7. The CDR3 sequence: CASSDRKDRVQPQHF. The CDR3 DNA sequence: TGCGCCAGCAGTGATAGGAAGGACAGGGTTCAGCCCCAGCATTTT.